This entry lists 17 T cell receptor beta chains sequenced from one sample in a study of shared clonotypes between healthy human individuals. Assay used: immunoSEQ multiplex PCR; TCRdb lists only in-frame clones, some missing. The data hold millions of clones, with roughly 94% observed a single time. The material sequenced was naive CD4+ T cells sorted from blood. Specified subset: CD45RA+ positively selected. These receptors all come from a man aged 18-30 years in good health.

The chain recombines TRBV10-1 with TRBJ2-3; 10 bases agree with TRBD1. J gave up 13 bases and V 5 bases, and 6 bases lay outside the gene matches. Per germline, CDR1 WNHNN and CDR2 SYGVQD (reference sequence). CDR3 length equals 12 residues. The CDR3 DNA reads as TGCGCCAGCAGTTCTCTAGGACAGGGGGAGTATTTT. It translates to CASSSLGQGEYF.

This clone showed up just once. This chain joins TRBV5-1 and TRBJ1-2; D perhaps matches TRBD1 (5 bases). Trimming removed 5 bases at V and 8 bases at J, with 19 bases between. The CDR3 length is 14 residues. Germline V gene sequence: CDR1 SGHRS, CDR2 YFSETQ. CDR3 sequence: CASRRWLGVEGYTF. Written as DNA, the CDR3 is TGCGCCAGCAGGCGGTGGCTGGGGGTTGAGGGCTACACCTTC.

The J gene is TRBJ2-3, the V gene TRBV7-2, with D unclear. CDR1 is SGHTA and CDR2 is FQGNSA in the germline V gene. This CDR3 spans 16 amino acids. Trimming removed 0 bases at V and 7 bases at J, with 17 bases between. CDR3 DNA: TGTGCCAGCAGCTTAGCTGCCTCTAGTAATGGGAATACGCAGTATTTT. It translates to CASSLAASSNGNTQYF.

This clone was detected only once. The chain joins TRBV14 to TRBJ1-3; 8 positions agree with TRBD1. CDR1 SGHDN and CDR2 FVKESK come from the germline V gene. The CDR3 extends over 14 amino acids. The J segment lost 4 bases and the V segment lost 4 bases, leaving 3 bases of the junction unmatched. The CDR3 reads CASSRTGTGNTIYF. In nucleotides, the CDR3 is TGTGCCAGCAGCCGGACAGGGACGGGAAACACCATATATTTT.

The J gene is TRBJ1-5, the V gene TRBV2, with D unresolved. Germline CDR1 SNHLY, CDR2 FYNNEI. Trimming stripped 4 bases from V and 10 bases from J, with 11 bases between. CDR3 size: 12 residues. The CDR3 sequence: CASSASLLPQHF. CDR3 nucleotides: TGTGCCAGCAGTGCGAGCCTTCTTCCCCAGCATTTT.

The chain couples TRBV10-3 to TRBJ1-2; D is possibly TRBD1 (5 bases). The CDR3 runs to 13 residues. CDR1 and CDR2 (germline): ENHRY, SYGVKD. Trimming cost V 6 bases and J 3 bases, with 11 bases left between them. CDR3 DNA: TGTGCCATCAGGGGGGGTTACGACTATGGCTACACCTTC. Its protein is CAIRGGYDYGYTF.

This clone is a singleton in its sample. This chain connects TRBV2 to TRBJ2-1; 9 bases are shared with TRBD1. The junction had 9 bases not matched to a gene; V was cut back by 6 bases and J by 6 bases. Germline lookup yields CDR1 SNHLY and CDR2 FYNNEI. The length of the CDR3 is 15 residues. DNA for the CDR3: TGTGCCAGCAGGGCCGGGACAGGGTCTGGCAATGAGCAGTTCTTC. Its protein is CASRAGTGSGNEQFF.

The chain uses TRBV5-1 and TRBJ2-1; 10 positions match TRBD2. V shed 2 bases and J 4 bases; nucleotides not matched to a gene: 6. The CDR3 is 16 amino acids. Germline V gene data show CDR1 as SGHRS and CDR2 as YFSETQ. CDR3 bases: TGCGCCAGCAGCTTACCTAGCGGGGGCTCTTACAATGAGCAGTTCTTC. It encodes CASSLPSGGSYNEQFF. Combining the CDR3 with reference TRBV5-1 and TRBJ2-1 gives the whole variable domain KAGVTQTPRYLIKTRGQQVTLSCSPISGHRSVSWYQQTPGQGLQFLFEYFSETQRNKGNFPGRFSGRQFSNSRSEMNVSTLELGDSALYLCASSLPSGGSYNEQFFGPGTRLTVL.

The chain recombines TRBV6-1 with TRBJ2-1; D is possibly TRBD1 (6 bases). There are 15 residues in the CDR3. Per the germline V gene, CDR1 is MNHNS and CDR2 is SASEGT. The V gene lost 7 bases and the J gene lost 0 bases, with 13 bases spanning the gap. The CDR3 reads CASTRDRSSYNEQFF. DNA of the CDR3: TGTGCCAGCACTCGAGACAGGAGCTCCTACAATGAGCAGTTCTTC.

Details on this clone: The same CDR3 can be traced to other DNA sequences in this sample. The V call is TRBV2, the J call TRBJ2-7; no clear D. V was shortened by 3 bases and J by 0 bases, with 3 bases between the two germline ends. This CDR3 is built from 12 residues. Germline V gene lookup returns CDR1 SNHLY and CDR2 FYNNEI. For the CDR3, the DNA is TGTGCCAGCAGTGACGACTCCTACGAGCAGTACTTC. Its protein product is CASSDDSYEQYF.

The CDR3, as DNA: TGCGCCAGCAGCTCGCTTTTTGGGGCAGCTGAAGCTTTCTTT. Translation: CASSSLFGAAEAFF. The chain is built from TRBV5-1 and TRBJ1-1, with D perhaps TRBD1 (5 bases). The V end lost 3 bases, the J end lost 6 bases, and 15 bases lay between the germline ends. Per the germline V gene, CDR1 is SGHRS and CDR2 is YFSETQ. This CDR3 region has 14 residues.

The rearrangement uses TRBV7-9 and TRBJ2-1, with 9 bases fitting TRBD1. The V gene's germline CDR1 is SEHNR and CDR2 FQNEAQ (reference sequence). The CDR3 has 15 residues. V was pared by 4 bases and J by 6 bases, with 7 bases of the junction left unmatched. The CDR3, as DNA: TGTGCCAGCAGCTCCAGGACAGGGGTTGTCAATGAGCAGTTCTTC. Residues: CASSSRTGVVNEQFF.

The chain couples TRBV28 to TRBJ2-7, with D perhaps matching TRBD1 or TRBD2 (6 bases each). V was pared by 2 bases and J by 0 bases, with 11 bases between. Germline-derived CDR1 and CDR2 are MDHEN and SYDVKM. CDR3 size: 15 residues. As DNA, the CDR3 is TGTGCCAGCAGTTTAGGGGGGCGAATCTCCTACGAGCAGTACTTC. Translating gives CASSLGGRISYEQYF.

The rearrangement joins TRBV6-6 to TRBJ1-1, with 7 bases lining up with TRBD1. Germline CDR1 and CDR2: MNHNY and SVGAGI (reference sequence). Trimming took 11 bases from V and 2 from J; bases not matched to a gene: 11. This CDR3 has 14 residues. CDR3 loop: CAGKGTATNTEAFF. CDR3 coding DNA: TGTGCCGGCAAAGGGACAGCGACTAACACTGAAGCTTTCTTT.

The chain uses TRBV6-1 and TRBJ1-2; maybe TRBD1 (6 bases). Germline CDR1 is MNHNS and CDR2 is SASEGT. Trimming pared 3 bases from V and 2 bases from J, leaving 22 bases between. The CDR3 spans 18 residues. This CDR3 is CASSDLLPGQGMNYGYTF. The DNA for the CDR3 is TGTGCCAGCAGTGACCTTCTACCGGGCCAGGGGATGAACTATGGCTACACCTTC.

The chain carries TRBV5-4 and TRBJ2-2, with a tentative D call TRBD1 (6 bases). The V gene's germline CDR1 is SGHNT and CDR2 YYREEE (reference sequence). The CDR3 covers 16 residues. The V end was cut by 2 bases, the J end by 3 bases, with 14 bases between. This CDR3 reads CASSFLGGADTGELFF. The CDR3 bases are TGTGCCAGCAGCTTCCTTGGGGGCGCTGACACCGGGGAGCTGTTTTTT.

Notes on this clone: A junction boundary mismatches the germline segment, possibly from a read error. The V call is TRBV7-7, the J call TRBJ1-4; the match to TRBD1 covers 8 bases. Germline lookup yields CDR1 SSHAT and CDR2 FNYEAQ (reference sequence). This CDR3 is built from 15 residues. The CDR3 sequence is CASSTGGGVNEKLFF. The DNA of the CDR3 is TGTGCTAGCAGCACAGGGGGTGGGGTAAATGAAAAACTGTTTTTT.